This T cell receptor beta chain was found in a study of OX40 agonist ivuxolimab in advanced cancers. Study-level results: Clonal expansion was among the lowest in partial responders at 0.1-3.0 mg/kg, especially CD8+.

Points on this clone: Its specificity is not known.

The data were produced by immunoSEQ multiplex PCR, yet TCRdb's version contains in-frame clones alone and is incomplete. The sample comprises about 46,000 clones, approximately 89% of which are singletons, and 12% rests with the top ten. Germline V gene lookup returns CDR1 SGHAT and CDR2 FQDESV (reference sequence). V was clipped by 5 bases and J by 1 base, with 11 bases between them. The CDR3 consists of 14 residues. The gene calls are TRBV11-1 and TRBJ1-2; possible D gene TRBD1, 6 bases. This clonotype was sampled from an adult with an advanced solid tumor such as melanoma, head and neck, liver or kidney cancer. The input for sequencing was CD4+ or CD8+ T cells sorted from blood, taken in a trial of the OX40 agonist ivuxolimab. CDR3 in DNA: TGTGCCAGCAGCCCGGCAGGGGATAACTATGGCTACACCTTC. It encodes CASSPAGDNYGYTF.